This T cell receptor (beta chain) was captured in a study of T cells in Graves' hyperthyroidism and ophthalmopathy. Researchers took RNA transcripts and amplified the TCR beta CDR3 regions from them. RT-PCR in the first round (using the HTBI primer set) targeted the TCR CDR3. One entry per CDR3 protein, called by TCRdb with MiXCR from the multiplex PCR reads. Of around 490,000 distinct CDR3 sequences in the sample, about 20% were seen once. There are 15 residues in the CDR3. CDR1 is MNHNS, CDR2 SASEGT, per germline. The V and J ends lost 0 bases and 9 bases, in that order; junction bases with no gene match: 6. This clonotype was seen a few times.

V is TRBV6-1 and J is TRBJ2-1, with 9 nucleotides matching TRBD1. The clonotype was recovered from a man aged 40-55 years with Graves' ophthalmopathy. The sample taken for sequencing was blood. CDR3 region: CASSEARTGVPEQFF. CDR3 sequence (DNA): TGTGCCAGCAGTGAAGCAAGGACAGGGGTACCTGAGCAGTTCTTC.